The TCR beta chain described here comes from a study of blood T cell repertoires in COVID-19. Original methodology: Estimation of nucleated cell counts was performed using reference gene primer amplification. Assay used: immunoSEQ multiplex PCR; TCRdb lists only in-frame clones, some missing. That table is the source of V, J and clone size, and D and trimming were worked out from the DNA. Of about 200,000 clones detected, approximately 85% appear once; the ten largest clones hold approximately 9.9%. The germline CDR1 and CDR2 sequences are SEHNR and FQNEAQ (reference sequence). The V gene lost 4 bases and the J gene lost 5 bases, with 14 bases spanning the gap. The CDR3 is made up of 14 amino acids.

The receptor was isolated from a human donor with active or convalescent COVID-19. The donor label of this sample is uncertain. The genes are TRBV7-9 and TRBJ2-5; perhaps TRBD2 as D (6 bases). Sample: peripheral blood. The DNA for the CDR3 is TGTGCCAGCAGCTCCCAGGGCGGGGAGGAGACCCAGTACTTC. Protein: CASSSQGGEETQYF.